This T cell receptor beta chain is from a study of blood T cells in healthy people across ages. Study observations and caveats: Both higher diversity and more naive CD4+ cells marked long-lived donors when set against aged donors. Because sorting was not performed, PBMCs prevented conclusive naive versus antigen-experienced comparison. Estimates of total diversity, which came from one million sequenced T cells, were considered to be underestimates.

A sample-barcoded 5' primer and a J-beta primer mix were used in a second PCR of roughly 7 to 11 cycles. TCRdb passed the 5' RACE reads through MiXCR, listing each CDR3 protein once. The sample shows around 990,000 distinct CDR3 sequences, roughly two fifths of them seen only once. A note on this clonotype: The target antigen is unknown.

The CDR3 has 17 residues. From germline, CDR1 is SGHVS and CDR2 FQNEAQ. V shed 4 bases, J shed 5 bases, and the junction held 11 bases outside the gene matches. PBMCs were isolated at a quantity of at least 7 million per sample. Sequencing input: blood. The chain employs TRBV7-8 and TRBJ2-3, with 11 bases matching TRBD2. The source of this sequence is a man younger than 35 in good health. The CDR3 reads CASSSLTSGELIDTQYF. CDR3 in DNA: TGTGCCAGCAGCTCCCTGACTAGCGGGGAACTCATAGATACGCAGTATTTT.